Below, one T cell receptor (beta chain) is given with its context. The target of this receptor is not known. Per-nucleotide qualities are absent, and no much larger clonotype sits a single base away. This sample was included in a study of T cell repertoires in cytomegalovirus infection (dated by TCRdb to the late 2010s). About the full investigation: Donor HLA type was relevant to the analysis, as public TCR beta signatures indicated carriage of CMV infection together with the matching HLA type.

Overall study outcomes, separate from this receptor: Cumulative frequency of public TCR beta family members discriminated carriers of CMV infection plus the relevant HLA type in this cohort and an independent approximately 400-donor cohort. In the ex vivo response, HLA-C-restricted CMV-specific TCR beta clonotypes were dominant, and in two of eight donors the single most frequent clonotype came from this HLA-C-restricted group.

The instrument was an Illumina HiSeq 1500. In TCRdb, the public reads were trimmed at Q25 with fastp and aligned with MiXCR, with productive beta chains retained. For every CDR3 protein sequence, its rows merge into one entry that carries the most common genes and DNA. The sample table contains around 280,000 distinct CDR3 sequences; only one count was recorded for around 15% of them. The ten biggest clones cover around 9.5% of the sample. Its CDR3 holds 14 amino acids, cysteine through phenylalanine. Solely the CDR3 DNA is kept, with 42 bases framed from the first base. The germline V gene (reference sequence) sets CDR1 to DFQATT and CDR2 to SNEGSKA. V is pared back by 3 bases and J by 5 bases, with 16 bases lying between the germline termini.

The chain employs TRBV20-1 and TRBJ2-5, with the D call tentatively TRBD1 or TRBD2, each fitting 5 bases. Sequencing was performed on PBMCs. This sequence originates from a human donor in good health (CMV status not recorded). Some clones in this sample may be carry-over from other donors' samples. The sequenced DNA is TGCAGTGCTAGTGCGGGCAGGGCGATGGAGACCCAGTACTTC. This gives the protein CSASAGRAMETQYF.